Each of the 19 T cell receptor beta chains below was sequenced from the same sample in a study of CD8+CD57+ T cells in acquired aplastic anemia. Patients who underwent sequencing had shown CD8+CD57+ cell expansion by flow cytometry. CDR3 and TCR beta VDJ profiling relied on a genomic DNA template. TCRdb re-called the reads with MiXCR, one entry per CDR3 protein. The data contain some 170,000 distinct CDR3 sequences, 40% to 50% of them singletons. Sequenced sample: sorted CD4+, CD8+, or CD8+CD57+ T cells (not recorded which) from PBMCs. These receptors were collected from a human donor with aplastic anemia.

V is TRBV11-1 and J is TRBJ2-7; 15 bases fit TRBD2. The CDR3 length is 18 residues. Germline V gene data show CDR1 as SGHAT and CDR2 as FQDESV (reference sequence). The V segment lost 2 bases and the J segment 4 bases; nucleotides outside the gene matches: 9. The CDR3 sequence: CASSLRGLAGGRTYEQYF. The CDR3, as DNA: TGTGCCAGCAGCTTAAGGGGACTAGCGGGGGGCCGGACTTACGAGCAGTACTTC.

This clonotype has at least ten counts. CDR3 sequence reads: CASSTRTGGWETQYF. CDR3 nucleotides: TGTGCCAGCAGCACCAGGACAGGGGGCTGGGAGACCCAGTACTTC. The chain employs TRBV5-8 and TRBJ2-5; the match to TRBD1 covers 11 bases. Germline loops: CDR1 SGHTS, CDR2 YDEGEE. The CDR3 loop spans 15 amino acids. J was trimmed by 5 bases and V by 4 bases; bases with no gene match: 7.

Concerning this clonotype itself: A much larger clone differs from this one at a single base, so this may be a read error. The rearrangement joins TRBV7-6 to TRBJ2-3, with D uncertain. The V end lost 7 bases, the J end lost 2 bases, and 16 bases lay between the germline ends. From germline, CDR1 is SGHVS and CDR2 FNYEAQ. This CDR3 contains 15 residues. The CDR3 loop reads CASNQPGVVTDTQYF. The CDR3 DNA follows: TGTGCCAGCAACCAACCCGGAGTGGTCACAGATACGCAGTATTTT.

With respect to this clonotype: A much larger clone lies one base from this, so it may be a read error. The chain is built from TRBV10-3 and TRBJ1-5, with D hard to call. This CDR3 spans 15 amino acids. Trimming removed 5 bases at V and 2 bases at J, with 13 bases between. The germline V gene encodes CDR1 ENHRY and CDR2 SYGVKD. The CDR3 DNA is TGTGCCATCAGTACCGGCCAGTCGGGCAATCAGCCCCAGCATTTT. As protein: CAISTGQSGNQPQHF.

This clonotype was counted at least ten times. The chain is built from TRBV7-2 and TRBJ1-1, with D hard to call. V shed 4 bases and J shed 8 bases, with 14 bases lying between them. The germline V gene encodes CDR1 SGHTA and CDR2 FQGNSA. The CDR3 contains 13 residues. The CDR3: CASSSSALWEAFF. The DNA of the CDR3 is TGTGCCAGCAGCTCCTCGGCCCTCTGGGAAGCTTTCTTT.

V usage is TRBV27 and J usage is TRBJ1-1; D is unresolved. This CDR3 spans 14 amino acids. CDR1 MNHEY and CDR2 SMNVEV come from the germline V gene (reference sequence). The ends were cut back, 3 bases at V and 4 bases at J, with 12 bases in the middle. For the CDR3, the DNA is TGTGCCAGCAGTTTCCGAGACCGAGGCACTGAAGCTTTCTTT. Amino acid sequence: CASSFRDRGTEAFF.

There are many counts of this clonotype. The chain uses TRBV12-3 or TRBV12-4 and TRBJ1-1; a weak D match, TRBD1 (5 bases). V was pared by 6 bases and J by 1 base, with 12 bases between. The CDR3 spans 14 residues. The CDR3 DNA reads as TGTGCCAGCAGGCCCGAGAGGGGGAACACTGAAGCTTTCTTT. This sequence encodes CASRPERGNTEAFF.

The chain carries TRBV7-7 and TRBJ2-7, with D perhaps matching TRBD2 (6 bases). CDR1 is SSHAT, CDR2 FNYEAQ, per germline (reference sequence). This CDR3 has 13 amino acids. V lost 1 base to trimming and J lost 3 bases, with 7 bases between them. For the CDR3, the DNA is TGTGCCAGCAGCTTAGAAGCGGGCTACGAGCAGTACTTC. It specifies CASSLEAGYEQYF. Looking up the rest from reference TRBV7-7 and TRBJ2-7 gives the full variable domain: GAGVSQSPRYKVTKRGQDVTLRCDPISSHATLYWYQQALGQGPEFLTYFNYEAQPDKSGLPSDRFSAERPEGSISTLTIQRTEQRDSAMYRCASSLEAGYEQYFGPGTRLTVT.

This chain joins TRBV6-1 and TRBJ1-4, with D perhaps TRBD1 (6 bases). Looked up from germline, CDR1 is MNHNS and CDR2 is SASEGT. Trimming shortened V by 6 bases and J by 8 bases, and 19 bases separated the two germline ends. This CDR3 is built from 15 residues. In nucleotides, the CDR3 is TGTGCCAGCAGGGTTAGCCCACTCAGGGGAGAAAAACTGTTTTTT. Its translation: CASRVSPLRGEKLFF.

This clonotype turned up a few times. J is TRBJ1-1 and V is TRBV10-3, with D possibly TRBD1 on 6 matching bases. Trimming took 4 bases from V and 4 from J, leaving 16 bases between them. The CDR3 totals 15 residues. CDR1 and CDR2 from the germline V gene are ENHRY and SYGVKD. CDR3 in amino acids: CAISGKPGGGTEAFF. Written as DNA, the CDR3 is TGTGCCATCAGTGGGAAACCGGGGGGCGGCACTGAAGCTTTCTTT.

The sample holds many counts of this clonotype. The rearrangement links TRBV2 to TRBJ2-5; 9 positions match TRBD1. The CDR3 covers 17 residues. CDR1 and CDR2 (germline): SNHLY, FYNNEI. J lost 4 bases, V lost 4 bases, and 13 bases had no gene match. This chain's CDR3 is CASSGGYRGLIRETQYF. The CDR3 DNA reads TGTGCCAGCAGTGGGGGGTACAGGGGGCTTATTCGAGAGACCCAGTACTTC.

The J gene is TRBJ2-1, the V gene TRBV29-1, with D possibly TRBD1 on 6 matching bases. In germline, CDR1 is SQVTM, CDR2 ANQGSEA. The ends were cut back, 3 bases at V and 8 bases at J, with 14 bases in the middle. This CDR3 region has 13 residues. This chain's CDR3 is CSVEPARGYEQFF. The CDR3 DNA follows: TGCAGCGTTGAGCCGGCCAGGGGATATGAGCAGTTCTTC.

Comment on this clonotype: A junction end diverges from the germline sequence, so it may reflect a read error. The chain joins TRBV7-7 to TRBJ2-7, with D hard to call. The CDR3 covers 13 residues. CDR1 is SSHAT and CDR2 is FNYEAQ in the germline V gene (reference sequence). CDR3 sequence reads: CASSLALSYEQYF. The CDR3 nucleotides read TGTGCTAGCAGCTTAGCACTCTCCTACGAGCAGTACTTC.

The chain recombines TRBV20-1 with TRBJ2-2; D is perhaps TRBD2 (7 bases). The ends were cut back, 2 bases at V and 4 bases at J, with 17 bases in the middle. This CDR3 comprises 16 residues. The germline V gene encodes CDR1 DFQATT and CDR2 SNEGSKA (reference sequence). CDR3 bases: TGCAGTGCTAGACTGCCCGGGGGGCGTAGCACCGGGGAGCTGTTTTTT. It yields the protein CSARLPGGRSTGELFF.

This clonotype appeared many times. The V call is TRBV20-1, the J call TRBJ2-3, with 11 bases matching TRBD2. This CDR3 spans 14 amino acids. Germline V gives CDR1 DFQATT, CDR2 SNEGSKA (reference sequence). Unmatched junction bases numbered 7, after V lost 0 bases and J lost 11 bases. The CDR3 coding sequence is TGCAGTGCTAGAGAACTAGCGGGGGCCTCAAGGCAGTATTTT. Translated, it gives CSARELAGASRQYF.

The chain uses TRBV11-3 and TRBJ1-1; 9 bases line up with TRBD1. The CDR3 is 15 amino acids. Germline CDR1 SGHNT, CDR2 YENEEA. V shed 4 bases and J 1 base; nucleotides not matched to a gene: 4. CDR3 in amino acids: CASSSRQGGNTEAFF. The CDR3 DNA is TGTGCCAGCAGCTCGCGACAGGGGGGGAACACTGAAGCTTTCTTT.

This clonotype was detected only a few times. The chain recombines TRBV19 with TRBJ2-1, with D possibly being TRBD2 (5 bases). The germline CDR1 and CDR2 sequences are LNHDA and SQIVND (reference sequence). Deletions cut 0 bases from V and 2 bases from J, with 11 bases between. There are 16 residues in the CDR3. Here the CDR3 DNA reads TGTGCCAGTAGTATAGACGGACTGACTACCTACAATGAGCAGTTCTTC. Translating it yields CASSIDGLTTYNEQFF.

The chain links TRBV19 to TRBJ1-5, with D perhaps matching TRBD1 (6 bases). Germline V gene data show CDR1 as LNHDA and CDR2 as SQIVND (reference sequence). CDR3 length: 12 amino acids. Trimming took off 10 bases at V and 6 bases at J, with 13 bases between the two ends. The CDR3 reads CATQGRSQPQHF. The CDR3 region has the DNA TGTGCCACACAGGGTAGGTCTCAGCCCCAGCATTTT.

This clonotype was counted ten times or more. The genes are TRBV2 and TRBJ2-3, with D perhaps TRBD2 (5 bases). Germline V gene sequence: CDR1 SNHLY, CDR2 FYNNEI. The CDR3 covers 12 residues. The V end was cut by 8 bases, the J end by 9 bases, with 15 bases between. This chain's CDR3 is CASGLGLFTQYF. In DNA form, the CDR3 reads TGTGCCAGCGGACTGGGTCTGTTCACGCAGTATTTT.